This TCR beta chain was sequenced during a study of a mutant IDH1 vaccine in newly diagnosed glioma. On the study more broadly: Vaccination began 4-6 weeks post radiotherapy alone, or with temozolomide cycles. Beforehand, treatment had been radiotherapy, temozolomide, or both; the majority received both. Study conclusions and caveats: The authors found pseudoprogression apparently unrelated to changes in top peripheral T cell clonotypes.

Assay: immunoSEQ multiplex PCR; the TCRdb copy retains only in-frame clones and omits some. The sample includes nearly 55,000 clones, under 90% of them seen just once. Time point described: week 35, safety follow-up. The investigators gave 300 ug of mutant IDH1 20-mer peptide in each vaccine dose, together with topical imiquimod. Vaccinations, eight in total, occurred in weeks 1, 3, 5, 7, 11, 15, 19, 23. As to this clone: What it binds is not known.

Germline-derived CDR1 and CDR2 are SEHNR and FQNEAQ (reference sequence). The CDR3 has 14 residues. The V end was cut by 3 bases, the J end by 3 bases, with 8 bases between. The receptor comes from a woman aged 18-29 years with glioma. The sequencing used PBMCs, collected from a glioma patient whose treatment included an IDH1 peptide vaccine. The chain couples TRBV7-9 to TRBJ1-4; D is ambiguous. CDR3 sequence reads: CASSFLGPNEKLFF. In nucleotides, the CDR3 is TGTGCCAGCAGCTTTCTGGGCCCTAATGAAAAACTGTTTTTT.